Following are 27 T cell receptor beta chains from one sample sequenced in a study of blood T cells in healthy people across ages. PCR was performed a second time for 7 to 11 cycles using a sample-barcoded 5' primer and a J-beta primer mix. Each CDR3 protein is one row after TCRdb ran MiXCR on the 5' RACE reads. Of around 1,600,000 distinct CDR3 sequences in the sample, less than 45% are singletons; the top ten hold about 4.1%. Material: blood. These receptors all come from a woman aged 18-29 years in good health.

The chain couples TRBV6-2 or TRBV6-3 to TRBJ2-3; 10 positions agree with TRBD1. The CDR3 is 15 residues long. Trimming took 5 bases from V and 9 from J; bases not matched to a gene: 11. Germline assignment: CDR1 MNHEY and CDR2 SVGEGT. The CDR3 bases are TGTGCCAGCAGTCAGCCCGGGACAGGGGTGGAAACGCAGTATTTT. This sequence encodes CASSQPGTGVETQYF.

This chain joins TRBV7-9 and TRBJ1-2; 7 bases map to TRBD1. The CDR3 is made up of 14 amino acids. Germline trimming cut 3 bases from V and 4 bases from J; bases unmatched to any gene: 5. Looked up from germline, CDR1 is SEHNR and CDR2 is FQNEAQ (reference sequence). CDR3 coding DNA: TGTGCCAGCAGCTTTCCAGGGGGAGGCTATGGCTACACCTTC. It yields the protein CASSFPGGGYGYTF.

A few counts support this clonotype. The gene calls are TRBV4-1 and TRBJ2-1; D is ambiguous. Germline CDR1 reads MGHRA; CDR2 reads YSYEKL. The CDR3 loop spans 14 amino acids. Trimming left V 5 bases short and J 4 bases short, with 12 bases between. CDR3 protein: CASSVRVFYNEQFF. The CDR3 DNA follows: TGCGCCAGCAGCGTCCGTGTTTTTTACAATGAGCAGTTCTTC.

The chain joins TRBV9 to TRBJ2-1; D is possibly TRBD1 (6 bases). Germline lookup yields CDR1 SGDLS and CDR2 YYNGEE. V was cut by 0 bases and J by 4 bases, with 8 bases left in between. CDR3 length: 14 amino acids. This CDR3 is CASSVDQGYNEQFF. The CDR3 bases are TGTGCCAGCAGCGTAGACCAGGGGTACAATGAGCAGTTCTTC.

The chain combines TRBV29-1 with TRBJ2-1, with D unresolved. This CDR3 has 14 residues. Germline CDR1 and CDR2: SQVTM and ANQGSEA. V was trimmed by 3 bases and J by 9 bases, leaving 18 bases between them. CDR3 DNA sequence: TGCAGCGTTGAGGTTGCGACGGCCCGCGGTGAGCAGTTCTTC. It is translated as CSVEVATARGEQFF.

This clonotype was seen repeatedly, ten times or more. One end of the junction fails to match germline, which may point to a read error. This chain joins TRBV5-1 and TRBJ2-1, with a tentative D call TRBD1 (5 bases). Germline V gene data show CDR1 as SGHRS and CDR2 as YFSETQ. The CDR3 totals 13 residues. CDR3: CASSLVGVNEQFF. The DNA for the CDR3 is TGTGCCAGCAGCTTAGTAGGGGTCAATGAGCAGTTCTTC.

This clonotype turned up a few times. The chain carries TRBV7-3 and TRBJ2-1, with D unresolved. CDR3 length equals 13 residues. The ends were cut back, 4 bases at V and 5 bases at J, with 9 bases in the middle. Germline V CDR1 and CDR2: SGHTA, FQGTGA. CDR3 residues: CASSSPPDNEQFF. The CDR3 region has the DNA TGTGCCAGCAGCTCACCGCCGGACAATGAGCAGTTCTTC.

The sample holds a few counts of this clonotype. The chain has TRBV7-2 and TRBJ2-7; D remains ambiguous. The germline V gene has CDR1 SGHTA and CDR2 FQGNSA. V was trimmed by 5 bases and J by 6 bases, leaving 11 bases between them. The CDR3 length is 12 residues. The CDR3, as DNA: TGTGCCAGCAGCCAAACTTGGGGCGAGCAGTACTTC. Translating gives CASSQTWGEQYF.

The CDR3 reads CSASRQTRDYGYTF. The CDR3, as DNA: TGCAGTGCTAGTCGGCAGACGAGAGACTATGGCTACACCTTC. The rearrangement links TRBV20-1 to TRBJ1-2; D is uncertain. CDR3 length: 14 amino acids. Germline lookup yields CDR1 DFQATT and CDR2 SNEGSKA (reference sequence). V lost 3 bases, J lost 3 bases, and 14 bases lay in between.

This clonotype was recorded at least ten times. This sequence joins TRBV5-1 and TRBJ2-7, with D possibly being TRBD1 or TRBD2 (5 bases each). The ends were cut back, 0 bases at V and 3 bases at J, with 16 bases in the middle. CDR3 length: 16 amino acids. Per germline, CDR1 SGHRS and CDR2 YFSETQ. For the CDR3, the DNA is TGCGCCAGCAGCTTGGTCACAGGAACCAGCGGCTACGAGCAGTACTTC. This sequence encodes CASSLVTGTSGYEQYF.

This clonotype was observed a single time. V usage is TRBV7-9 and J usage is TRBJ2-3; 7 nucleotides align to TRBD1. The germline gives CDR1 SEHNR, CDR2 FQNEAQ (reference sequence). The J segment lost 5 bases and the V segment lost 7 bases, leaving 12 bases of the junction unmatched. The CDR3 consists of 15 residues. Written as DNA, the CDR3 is TGTGCCAGCAACAAAGGTTACAGGGGTCAAGATACGCAGTATTTT. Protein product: CASNKGYRGQDTQYF.

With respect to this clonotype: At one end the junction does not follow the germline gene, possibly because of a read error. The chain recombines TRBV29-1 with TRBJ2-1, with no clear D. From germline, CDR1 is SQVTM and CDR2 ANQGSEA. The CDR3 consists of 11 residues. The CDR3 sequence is CRISQYSEQFF. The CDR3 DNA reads TGCAGAATATCACAATACAGTGAGCAGTTCTTC.

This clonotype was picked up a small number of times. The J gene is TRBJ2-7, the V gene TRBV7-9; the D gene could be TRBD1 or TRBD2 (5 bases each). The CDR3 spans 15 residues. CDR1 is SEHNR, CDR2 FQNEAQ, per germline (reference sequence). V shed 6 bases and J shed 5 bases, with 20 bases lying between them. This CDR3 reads CASSPRSGPLDEQYF. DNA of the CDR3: TGTGCCAGCAGTCCTCGTTCGGGACCTCTGGACGAGCAGTACTTC.

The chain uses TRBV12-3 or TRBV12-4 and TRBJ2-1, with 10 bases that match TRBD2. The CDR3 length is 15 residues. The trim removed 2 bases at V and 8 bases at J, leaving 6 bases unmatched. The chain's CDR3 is CASSLRGAGGDEQFF. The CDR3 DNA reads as TGTGCCAGCAGTTTAAGGGGAGCGGGGGGGGATGAGCAGTTCTTC.

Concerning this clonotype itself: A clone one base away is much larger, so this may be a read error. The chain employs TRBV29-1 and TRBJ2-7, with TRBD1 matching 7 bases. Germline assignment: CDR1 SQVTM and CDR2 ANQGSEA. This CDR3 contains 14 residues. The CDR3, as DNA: TGCAGCGTTGTGGTTACAGGGGTAAGCTACGGGCAGTACTTC. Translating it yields CSVVVTGVSYGQYF.

In nucleotides, the CDR3 is TGTGCCAGCCAGACTAGCGGGAGTTACGAGCAGTACTTC. Its translation: CASQTSGSYEQYF. This rearrangement joins TRBV27 to TRBJ2-7, with 12 bases that match TRBD2. Germline trimming cut 8 bases from V and 4 bases from J; bases unmatched to any gene: 3. Germline V gene sequence: CDR1 MNHEY, CDR2 SMNVEV (reference sequence). This CDR3 spans 13 amino acids.

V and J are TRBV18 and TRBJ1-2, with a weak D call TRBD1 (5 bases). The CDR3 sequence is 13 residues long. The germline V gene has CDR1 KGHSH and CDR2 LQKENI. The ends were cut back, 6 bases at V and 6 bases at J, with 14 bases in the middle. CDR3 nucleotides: TGTGCCAGCTCCCGGGGGGGACCTGATGGCTACACCTTC. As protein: CASSRGGPDGYTF. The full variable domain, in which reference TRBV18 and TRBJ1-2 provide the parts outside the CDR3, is NAGVMQNPRHLVRRRGQEARLRCSPMKGHSHVYWYRQLPEEGLKFMVYLQKENIIDESGMPKERFSAEFPKEGPSILRIQQVVRGDSAAYFCASSRGGPDGYTFGSGTRLTVV.

The CDR3 is CASRERQTGIGGNTQYF. DNA of the CDR3: TGTGCCAGCAGGGAACGACAAACAGGGATCGGAGGGAATACGCAGTATTTT. V gene TRBV2 combines with J gene TRBJ2-3, with D perhaps matching TRBD1 or TRBD2 (6 bases each). This CDR3 has 17 amino acids. Germline V CDR1 and CDR2: SNHLY, FYNNEI. Trimming stripped 6 bases from V and 7 bases from J, with 26 bases between.

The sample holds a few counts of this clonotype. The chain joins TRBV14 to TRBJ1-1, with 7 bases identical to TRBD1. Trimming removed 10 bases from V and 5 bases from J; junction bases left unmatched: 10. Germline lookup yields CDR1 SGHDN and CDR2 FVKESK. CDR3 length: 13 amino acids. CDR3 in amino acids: CATRRQGKTEAFF. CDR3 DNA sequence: TGTGCCACCCGGAGACAGGGAAAAACTGAAGCTTTCTTT.

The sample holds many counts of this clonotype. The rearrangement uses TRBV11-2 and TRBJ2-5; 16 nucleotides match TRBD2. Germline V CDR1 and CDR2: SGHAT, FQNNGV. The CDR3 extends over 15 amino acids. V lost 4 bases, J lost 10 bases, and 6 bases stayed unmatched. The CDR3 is CASSSGLAGGQDQYF. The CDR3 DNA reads TGTGCCAGCAGCTCGGGACTAGCGGGGGGGCAGGACCAGTACTTC.

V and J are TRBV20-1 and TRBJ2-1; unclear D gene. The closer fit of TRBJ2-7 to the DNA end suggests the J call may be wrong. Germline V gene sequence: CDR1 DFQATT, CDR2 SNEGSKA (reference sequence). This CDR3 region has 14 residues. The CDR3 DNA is TGCAGTGCTATTAAGACCCGGTCCTACAATGAGCAGTACTTC. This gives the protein CSAIKTRSYNEQYF.

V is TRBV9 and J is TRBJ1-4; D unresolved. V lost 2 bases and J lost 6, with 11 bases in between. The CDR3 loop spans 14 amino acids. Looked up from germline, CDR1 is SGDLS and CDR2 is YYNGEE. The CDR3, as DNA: TGTGCCAGCAGCGTTGGTCCCCCGGATGAAAAACTGTTTTTT. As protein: CASSVGPPDEKLFF. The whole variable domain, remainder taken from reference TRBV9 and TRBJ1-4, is DSGVTQTPKHLITATGQRVTLRCSPRSGDLSVYWYQQSLDQGLQFLIQYYNGEERAKGNILERFSAQQFPDLHSELNLSSLELGDSALYFCASSVGPPDEKLFFGSGTQLSVL.

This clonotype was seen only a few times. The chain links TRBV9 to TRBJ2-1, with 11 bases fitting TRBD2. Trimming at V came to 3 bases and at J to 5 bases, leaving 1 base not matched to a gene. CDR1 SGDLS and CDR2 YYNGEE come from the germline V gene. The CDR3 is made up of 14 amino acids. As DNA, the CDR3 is TGTGCCAGCAGCGCGGGACTAGCGGACAATGAGCAGTTCTTC. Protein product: CASSAGLADNEQFF.

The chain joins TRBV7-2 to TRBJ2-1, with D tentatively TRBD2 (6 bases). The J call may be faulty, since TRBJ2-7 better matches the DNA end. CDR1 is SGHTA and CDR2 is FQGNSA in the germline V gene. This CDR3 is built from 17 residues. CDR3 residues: CASSFPAGQSSYNEQYF. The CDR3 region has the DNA TGTGCCAGCAGCTTCCCCGCGGGGCAGAGCTCCTACAATGAGCAGTACTTC.

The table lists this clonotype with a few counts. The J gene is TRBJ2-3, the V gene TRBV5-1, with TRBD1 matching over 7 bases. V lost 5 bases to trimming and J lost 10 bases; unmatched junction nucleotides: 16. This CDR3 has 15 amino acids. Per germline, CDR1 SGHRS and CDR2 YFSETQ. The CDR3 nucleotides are TGCGCCAGCAGTCCGGCGACAGGGAATCCCCCTCCGCAGTATTTT. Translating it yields CASSPATGNPPPQYF.

The CDR3 coding sequence is TGTGCCAGCAGCGTAGGTACAGAAACAACTAATGAAAAACTGTTTTTT. Its protein is CASSVGTETTNEKLFF. The J gene is TRBJ1-4, the V gene TRBV9; D not certain. The V and J ends lost 0 bases and 0 bases respectively, with 9 bases between them. Germline V lookup: CDR1 SGDLS, CDR2 YYNGEE. There are 16 residues in the CDR3.

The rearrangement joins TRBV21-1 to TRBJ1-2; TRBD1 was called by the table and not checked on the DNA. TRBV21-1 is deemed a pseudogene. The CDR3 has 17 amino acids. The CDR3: CASSKVSGDSINYGYTF. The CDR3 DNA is TGTGCCAGCAGCAAAGTGTCGGGGGACAGCATAAACTATGGCTACACCTTC.